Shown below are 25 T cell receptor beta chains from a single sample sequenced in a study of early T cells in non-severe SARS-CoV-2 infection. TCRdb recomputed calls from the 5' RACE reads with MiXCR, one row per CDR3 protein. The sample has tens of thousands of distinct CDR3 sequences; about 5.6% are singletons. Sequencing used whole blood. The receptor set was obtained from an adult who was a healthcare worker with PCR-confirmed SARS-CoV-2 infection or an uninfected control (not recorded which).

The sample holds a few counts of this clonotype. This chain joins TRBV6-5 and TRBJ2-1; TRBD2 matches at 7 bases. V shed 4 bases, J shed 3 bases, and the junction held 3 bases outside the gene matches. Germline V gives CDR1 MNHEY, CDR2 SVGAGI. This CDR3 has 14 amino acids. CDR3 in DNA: TGTGCCAGCAGTTCTCGGGGGGTCTACAATGAGCAGTTCTTC. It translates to CASSSRGVYNEQFF.

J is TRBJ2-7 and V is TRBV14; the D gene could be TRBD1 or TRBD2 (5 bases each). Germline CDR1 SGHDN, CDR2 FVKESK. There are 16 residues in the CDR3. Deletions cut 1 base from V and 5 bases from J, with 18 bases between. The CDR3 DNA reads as TGTGCCAGCAGCCAAGGTAGGGGCGCCGGGGAGAACGAGCAGTACTTC. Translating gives CASSQGRGAGENEQYF.

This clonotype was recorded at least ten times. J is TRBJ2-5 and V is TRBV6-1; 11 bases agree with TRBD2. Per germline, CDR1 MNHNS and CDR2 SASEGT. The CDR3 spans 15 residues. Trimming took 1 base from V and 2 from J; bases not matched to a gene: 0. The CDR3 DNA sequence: TGTGCCAGCAGTGAAGTAGCGGGGGGGCAAGAGACCCAGTACTTC. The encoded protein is CASSEVAGGQETQYF.

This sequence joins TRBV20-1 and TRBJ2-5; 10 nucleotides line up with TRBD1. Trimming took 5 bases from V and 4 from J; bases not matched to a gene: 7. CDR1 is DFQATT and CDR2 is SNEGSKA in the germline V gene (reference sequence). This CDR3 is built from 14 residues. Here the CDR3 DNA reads TGCAGTGCTGGAGGACAGGGGGTGCGAGAGACCCAGTACTTC. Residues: CSAGGQGVRETQYF.

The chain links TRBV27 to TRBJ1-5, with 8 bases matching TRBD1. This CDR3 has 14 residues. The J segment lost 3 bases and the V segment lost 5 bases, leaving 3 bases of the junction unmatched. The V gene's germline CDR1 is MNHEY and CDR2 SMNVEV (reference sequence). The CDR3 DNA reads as TGTGCCAGCAGTAACAGGGGGAACAATCAGCCCCAGCATTTT. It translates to CASSNRGNNQPQHF.

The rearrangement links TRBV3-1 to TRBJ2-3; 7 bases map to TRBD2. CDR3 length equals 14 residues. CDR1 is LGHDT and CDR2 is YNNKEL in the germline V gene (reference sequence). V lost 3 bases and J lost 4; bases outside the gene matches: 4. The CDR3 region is CASSQAGAADTQYF. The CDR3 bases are TGTGCCAGCAGCCAGGCGGGAGCCGCAGATACGCAGTATTTT.

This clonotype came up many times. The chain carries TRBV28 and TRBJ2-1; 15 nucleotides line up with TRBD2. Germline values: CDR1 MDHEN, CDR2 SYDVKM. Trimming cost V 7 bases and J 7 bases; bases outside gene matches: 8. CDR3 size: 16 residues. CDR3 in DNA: TGTGCCAGCACCTCGGGACTAGCGGGAGGCAGAAATGAGCAGTTCTTC. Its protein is CASTSGLAGGRNEQFF.

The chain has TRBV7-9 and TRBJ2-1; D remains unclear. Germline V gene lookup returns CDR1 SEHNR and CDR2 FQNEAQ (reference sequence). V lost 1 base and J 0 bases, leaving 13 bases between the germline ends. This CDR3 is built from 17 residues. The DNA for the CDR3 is TGTGCCAGCAGCTTAGTTTCCGGGTCTTTCTCCTACAATGAGCAGTTCTTC. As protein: CASSLVSGSFSYNEQFF.

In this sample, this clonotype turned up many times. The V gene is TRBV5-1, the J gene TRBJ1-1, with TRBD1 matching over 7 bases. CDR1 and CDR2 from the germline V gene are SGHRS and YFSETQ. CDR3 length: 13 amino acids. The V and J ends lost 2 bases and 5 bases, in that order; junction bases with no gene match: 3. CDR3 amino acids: CASSLTGETEAFF. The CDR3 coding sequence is TGCGCCAGCAGCTTAACAGGGGAAACTGAAGCTTTCTTT.

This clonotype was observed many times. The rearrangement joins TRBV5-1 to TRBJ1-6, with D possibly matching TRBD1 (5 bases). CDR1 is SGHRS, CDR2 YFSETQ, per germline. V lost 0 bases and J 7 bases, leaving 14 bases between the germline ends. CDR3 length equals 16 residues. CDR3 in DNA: TGCGCCAGCAGCTTGGGGCAAGGGGCGAAGAATTCACCCCTCCACTTT. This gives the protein CASSLGQGAKNSPLHF. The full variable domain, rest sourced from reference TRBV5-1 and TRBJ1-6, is KAGVTQTPRYLIKTRGQQVTLSCSPISGHRSVSWYQQTPGQGLQFLFEYFSETQRNKGNFPGRFSGRQFSNSRSEMNVSTLELGDSALYLCASSLGQGAKNSPLHFGNGTRLTVT.

Here the CDR3 DNA reads TGTGCCAGCATGGCTGACGGTTACGAGCAGTACTTC. It is translated as CASMADGYEQYF. V and J are TRBV6-6 and TRBJ2-7; D gene unclear. The CDR3 length is 12 residues. Germline loops: CDR1 MNHNY, CDR2 SVGAGI (reference sequence). V was clipped by 7 bases and J by 4 bases, with 11 bases between them.

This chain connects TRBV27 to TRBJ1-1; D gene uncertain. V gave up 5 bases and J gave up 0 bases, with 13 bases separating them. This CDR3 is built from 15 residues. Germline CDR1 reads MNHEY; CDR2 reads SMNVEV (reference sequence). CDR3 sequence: CASSPPRTVNTEAFF. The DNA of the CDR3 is TGTGCCAGCAGTCCCCCCCGGACGGTGAACACTGAAGCTTTCTTT.

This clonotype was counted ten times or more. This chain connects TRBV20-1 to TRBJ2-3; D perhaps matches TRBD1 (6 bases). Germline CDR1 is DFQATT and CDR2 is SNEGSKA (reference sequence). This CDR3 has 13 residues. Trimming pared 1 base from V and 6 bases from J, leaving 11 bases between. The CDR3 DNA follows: TGCAGTGCTAGAGTTCAGGGGCTGGATACGCAGTATTTT. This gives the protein CSARVQGLDTQYF.

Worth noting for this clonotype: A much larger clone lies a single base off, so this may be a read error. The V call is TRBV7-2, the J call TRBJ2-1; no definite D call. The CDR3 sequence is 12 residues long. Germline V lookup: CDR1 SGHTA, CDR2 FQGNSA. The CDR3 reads CASSLVRNERFF. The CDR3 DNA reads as TGTGCCAGCAGCTTAGTTCGCAATGAGCGGTTCTTC.

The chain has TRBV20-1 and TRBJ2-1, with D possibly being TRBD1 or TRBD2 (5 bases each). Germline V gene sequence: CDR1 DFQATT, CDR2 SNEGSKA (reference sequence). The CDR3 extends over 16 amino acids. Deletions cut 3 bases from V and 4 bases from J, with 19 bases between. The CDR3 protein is CSASSGERGLYNEQFF. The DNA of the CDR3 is TGCAGTGCTAGCTCGGGTGAACGGGGCCTTTACAATGAGCAGTTCTTC.

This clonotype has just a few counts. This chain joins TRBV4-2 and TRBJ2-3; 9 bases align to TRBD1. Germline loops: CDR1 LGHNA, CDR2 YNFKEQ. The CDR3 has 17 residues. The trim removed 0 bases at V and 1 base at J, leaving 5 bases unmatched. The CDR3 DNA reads TGTGCCAGCAGCCAAGAAGACAGGGGGTACGGCACAGATACGCAGTATTTT. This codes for CASSQEDRGYGTDTQYF.

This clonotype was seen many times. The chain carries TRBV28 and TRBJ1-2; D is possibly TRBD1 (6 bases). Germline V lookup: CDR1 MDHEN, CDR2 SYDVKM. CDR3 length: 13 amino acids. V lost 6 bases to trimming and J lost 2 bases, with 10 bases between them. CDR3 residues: CASSRGQNYGYTF. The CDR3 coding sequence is TGTGCCAGCAGCCGTGGACAGAACTATGGCTACACCTTC.

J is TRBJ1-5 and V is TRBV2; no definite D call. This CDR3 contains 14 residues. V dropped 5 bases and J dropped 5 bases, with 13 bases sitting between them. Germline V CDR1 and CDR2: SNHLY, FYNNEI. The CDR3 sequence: CASSPDHADQPQHF. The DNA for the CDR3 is TGTGCCAGCAGTCCTGACCACGCCGATCAGCCCCAGCATTTT.

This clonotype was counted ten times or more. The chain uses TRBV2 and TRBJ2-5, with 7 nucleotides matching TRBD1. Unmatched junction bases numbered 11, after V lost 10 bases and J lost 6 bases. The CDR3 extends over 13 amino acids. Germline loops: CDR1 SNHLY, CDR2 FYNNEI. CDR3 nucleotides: TGTGCCACTCTATACGGGACAGTCAAGACCCAGTACTTC. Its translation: CATLYGTVKTQYF. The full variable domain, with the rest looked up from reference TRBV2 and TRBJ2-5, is EPEVTQTPSHQVTQMGQEVILRCVPISNHLYFYWYRQILGQKVEFLVSFYNNEISEKSEIFDDQFSVERPDGSNFTLKIRSTKLEDSAMYFCATLYGTVKTQYFGPGTRLLVL.

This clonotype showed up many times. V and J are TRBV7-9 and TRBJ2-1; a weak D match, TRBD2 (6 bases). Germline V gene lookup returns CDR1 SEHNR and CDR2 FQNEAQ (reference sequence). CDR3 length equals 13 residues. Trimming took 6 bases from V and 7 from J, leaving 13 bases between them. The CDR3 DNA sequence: TGTGCCAGCAGGTTCGGAGGGCCGAATGAGCAGTTCTTC. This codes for CASRFGGPNEQFF.

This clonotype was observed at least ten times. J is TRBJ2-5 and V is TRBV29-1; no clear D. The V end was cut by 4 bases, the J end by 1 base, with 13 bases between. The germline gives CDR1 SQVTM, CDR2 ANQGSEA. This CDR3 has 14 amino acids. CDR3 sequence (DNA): TGCAGCGTTGGAGTCAGGAATATCCAAGAGACCCAGTACTTC. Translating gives CSVGVRNIQETQYF.

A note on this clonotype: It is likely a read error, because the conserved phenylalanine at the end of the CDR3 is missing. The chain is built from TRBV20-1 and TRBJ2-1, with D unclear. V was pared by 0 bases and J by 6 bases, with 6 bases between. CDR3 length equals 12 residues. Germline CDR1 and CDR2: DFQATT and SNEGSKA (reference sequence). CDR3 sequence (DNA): TGCAGTGCTAGAGAGACTTCCAATGAGCAGTTCCTC. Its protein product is CSARETSNEQFL.

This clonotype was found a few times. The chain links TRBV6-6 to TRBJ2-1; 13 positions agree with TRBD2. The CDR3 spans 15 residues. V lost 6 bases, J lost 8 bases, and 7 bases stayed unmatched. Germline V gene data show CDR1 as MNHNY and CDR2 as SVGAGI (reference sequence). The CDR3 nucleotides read TGTGCCAGCAGCCGGACTAGCGGGAGAATCGATGAGCAGTTCTTC. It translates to CASSRTSGRIDEQFF.

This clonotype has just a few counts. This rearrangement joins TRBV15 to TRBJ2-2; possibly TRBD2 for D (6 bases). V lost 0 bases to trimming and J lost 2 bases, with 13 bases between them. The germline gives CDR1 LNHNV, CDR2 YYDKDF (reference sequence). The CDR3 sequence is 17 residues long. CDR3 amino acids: CATSRDRVAVNTGELFF. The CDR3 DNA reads TGTGCCACCAGCAGAGATCGAGTAGCGGTAAACACCGGGGAGCTGTTTTTT.

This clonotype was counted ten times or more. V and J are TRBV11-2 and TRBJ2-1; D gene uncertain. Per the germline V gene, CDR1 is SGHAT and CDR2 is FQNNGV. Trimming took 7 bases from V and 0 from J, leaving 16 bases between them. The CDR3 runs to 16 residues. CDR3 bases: TGTGCCAGCACCCTCCTCTCGGGCTTCTCCTACAATGAGCAGTTCTTC. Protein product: CASTLLSGFSYNEQFF.